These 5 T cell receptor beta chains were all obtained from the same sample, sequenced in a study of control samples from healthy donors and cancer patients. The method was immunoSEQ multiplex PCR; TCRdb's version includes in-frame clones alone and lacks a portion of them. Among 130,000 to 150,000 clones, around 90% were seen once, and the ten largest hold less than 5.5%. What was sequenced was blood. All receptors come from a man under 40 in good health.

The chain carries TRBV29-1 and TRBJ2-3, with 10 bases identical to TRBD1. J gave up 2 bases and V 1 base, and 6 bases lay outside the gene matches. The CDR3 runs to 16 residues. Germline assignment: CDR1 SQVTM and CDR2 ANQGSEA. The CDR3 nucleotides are TGCAGCGTTGAAGGCCGGACAGGGGGACTCACAGATACGCAGTATTTT. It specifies CSVEGRTGGLTDTQYF.

The CDR3 region has the DNA TGTGCCAGCAGCCCGGGAAGACTAGCAGAAGAGCAGTACTTC. Protein sequence: CASSPGRLAEEQYF. The chain employs TRBV9 and TRBJ2-7; 7 bases agree with TRBD2. V gave up 4 bases and J gave up 7 bases; unmatched junction bases: 11. The CDR3 contains 14 residues. The V gene's germline CDR1 is SGDLS and CDR2 YYNGEE.

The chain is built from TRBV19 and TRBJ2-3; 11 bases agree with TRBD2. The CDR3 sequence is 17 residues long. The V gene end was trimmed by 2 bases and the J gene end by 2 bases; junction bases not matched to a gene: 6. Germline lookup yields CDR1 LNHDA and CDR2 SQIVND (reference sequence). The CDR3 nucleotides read TGTGCCAGTAGTATAATTGGGACTAGCGGAAACACAGATACGCAGTATTTT. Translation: CASSIIGTSGNTDTQYF.

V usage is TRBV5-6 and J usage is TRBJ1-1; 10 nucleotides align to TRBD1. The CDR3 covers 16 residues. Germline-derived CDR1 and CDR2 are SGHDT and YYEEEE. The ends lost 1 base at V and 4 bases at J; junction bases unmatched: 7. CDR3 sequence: CASSLRGTGVFTEAFF. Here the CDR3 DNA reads TGTGCCAGCAGCTTGCGGGGGACAGGGGTTTTCACTGAAGCTTTCTTT.

The CDR3 DNA follows: TGTGCCAGCAGCCAAGACTACTGGACTGAAGCTTTCTTT. Encoded protein: CASSQDYWTEAFF. This sequence joins TRBV3-1 (or the pseudogene TRBV3-2) and TRBJ1-1; D unclear. Germline V lookup: CDR1 LGHDT, CDR2 YNNKEL (reference sequence). V was cut by 0 bases and J by 5 bases, with 7 bases left in between. This CDR3 has 13 amino acids.